This T cell receptor (beta chain) comes out of a study of OX40 agonist ivuxolimab in advanced cancers. This CDR3 spans 16 amino acids. CDR1 and CDR2 (germline): SGHRS, YFSETQ. Trimming left V 3 bases short and J 0 bases short, with 16 bases between. The table came from immunoSEQ multiplex PCR; TCRdb's copy has only in-frame clones and leaves some out. The sample has around 70,000 clones; around 88% are singletons. This clonotype was sampled from an adult with an advanced solid tumor such as melanoma, head and neck, liver or kidney cancer. The sample in question was CD4+ or CD8+ T cells sorted from blood, obtained in a trial of the OX40 agonist ivuxolimab. The gene calls are TRBV5-1 and TRBJ2-7; either TRBD1 or TRBD2 may fit D (5 bases each). The CDR3 bases are TGCGCCAGCAGCTCAACCGGGACCCAGAGCTCCTACGAGCAGTACTTC. It specifies CASSSTGTQSSYEQYF.